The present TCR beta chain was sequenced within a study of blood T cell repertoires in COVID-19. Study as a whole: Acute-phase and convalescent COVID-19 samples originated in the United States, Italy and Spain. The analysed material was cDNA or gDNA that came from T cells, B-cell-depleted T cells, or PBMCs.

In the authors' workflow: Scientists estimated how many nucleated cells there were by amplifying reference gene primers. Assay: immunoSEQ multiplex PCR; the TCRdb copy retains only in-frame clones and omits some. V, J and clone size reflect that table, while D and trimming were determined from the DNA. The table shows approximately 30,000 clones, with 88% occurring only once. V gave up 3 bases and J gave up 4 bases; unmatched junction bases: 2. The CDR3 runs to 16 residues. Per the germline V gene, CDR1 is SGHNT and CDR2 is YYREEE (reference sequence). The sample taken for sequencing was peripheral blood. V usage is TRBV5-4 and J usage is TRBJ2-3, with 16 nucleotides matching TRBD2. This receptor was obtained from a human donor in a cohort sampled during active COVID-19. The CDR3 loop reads CASSWGLAGGSDTQYF. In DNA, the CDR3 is TGTGCCAGCAGCTGGGGACTAGCGGGGGGGTCAGATACGCAGTATTTT. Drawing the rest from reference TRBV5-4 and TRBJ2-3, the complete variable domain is ETGVTQSPTHLIKTRGQQVTLRCSSQSGHNTVSWYQQALGQGPQFIFQYYREEENGRGNFPPRFSGLQFPNYSSELNVNALELDDSALYLCASSWGLAGGSDTQYFGPGTRLTVL.